This T cell receptor beta chain was found in a study of T cells after yellow fever vaccination. This clonotype was recorded a few times. Antigen: not known. The CDR3 runs 19 residues. From germline, CDR1 is SEHNR and CDR2 FQNEAQ (reference sequence). Trimming took 3 bases from V and 4 from J; bases not matched to a gene: 18. Regarding the study as a whole: A weaker but faster secondary response was observed, peaking on day 5 versus 15. Primary-vaccination clones mostly resurfaced post-booster (around 95% CD4, just under 90% CD8).

Generation of TCR cDNA used 5'RACE template switching (which added a universal primer site and UMIs). TCRdb fed the 5' RACE reads into MiXCR, producing one record per CDR3 protein. The data hold 300,000 to 350,000 distinct CDR3 sequences, with about 4% observed a single time. Sequenced here: PBMCs, sampled 5 days after the yellow fever booster vaccination. The chain is built from TRBV7-9 and TRBJ1-5; TRBD1 matches 7 bases. The TCR comes from a man aged 18 to 30 who received the YFV17D yellow fever vaccine. CDR3 DNA sequence: TGTGCCAGCAGCTTCGGGTGGGAGTACAACGAGGGGGCGAATCAGCCCCAGCATTTT. Its protein is CASSFGWEYNEGANQPQHF. The full variable domain, with the rest looked up from reference TRBV7-9 and TRBJ1-5, is DTGVSQNPRHKITKRGQNVTFRCDPISEHNRLYWYRQTLGQGPEFLTYFQNEAQLEKSRLLSDRFSAERPKGSFSTLEIQRTEQGDSAMYLCASSFGWEYNEGANQPQHFGDGTRLSIL.